The next 16 T cell receptor beta chains were all read from a single sample in a study of blood T cells in healthy people across ages. A sample-barcoded 5' primer and a J-beta primer mix were used in a second PCR of roughly 7 to 11 cycles. TCRdb itself ran the 5' RACE reads through MiXCR, one entry per CDR3 protein. The repertoire holds 1.5 million to 2 million distinct CDR3 sequences, with 30% to 40% as singletons. Sequencing was done on a sample of blood. Receptor source: a human donor in good health.

The CDR3 protein is CSAGVAGGRYEQFF. As DNA, the CDR3 is TGCAGTGCTGGCGTGGCGGGGGGGCGTTATGAGCAGTTCTTC. The chain joins TRBV20-1 to TRBJ2-1; 9 bases are a match to TRBD2. Germline V gene data show CDR1 as DFQATT and CDR2 as SNEGSKA (reference sequence). V was pared by 5 bases and J by 8 bases, with 10 bases of the junction left unmatched. CDR3 length: 14 residues.

The genes are TRBV20-1 and TRBJ1-2, with D possibly matching TRBD1 (5 bases). The length of the CDR3 is 14 residues. Per the germline V gene, CDR1 is DFQATT and CDR2 is SNEGSKA (reference sequence). The V end was cut by 5 bases, the J end by 2 bases, with 15 bases between. The CDR3 loop is CSAVKGSSNYGYTF. The CDR3 DNA reads as TGCAGTGCTGTAAAGGGGTCCTCAAACTATGGCTACACCTTC.

The rearrangement links TRBV7-2 to TRBJ2-4; D is possibly TRBD2 (6 bases). Trimming removed 5 bases from V and 0 bases from J, with 11 bases in between. The CDR3 spans 15 residues. Germline V CDR1 and CDR2: SGHTA, FQGNSA. In DNA form, the CDR3 reads TGTGCCAGCAGCATTGGAGGGGTAGCCAAAAACATTCAGTACTTC. This gives the protein CASSIGGVAKNIQYF.

In this sample, this clonotype turned up a few times. J is TRBJ1-5 and V is TRBV24-1, with D tentatively TRBD1 (5 bases). The CDR3 covers 17 residues. CDR1 KGHDR and CDR2 SFDVKD come from the germline V gene. The V end lost 4 bases, the J end lost 0 bases, and 15 bases lay between the germline ends. The CDR3 here is CATSDRDGAYSNQPQHF. Here the CDR3 DNA reads TGTGCCACCAGTGACCGGGACGGAGCTTATAGCAATCAGCCCCAGCATTTT.

The gene calls are TRBV10-3 and TRBJ1-4; 9 nucleotides line up with TRBD1. Looked up from germline, CDR1 is ENHRY and CDR2 is SYGVKD. With V trimmed by 10 bases and J by 11 bases, 11 bases remained unmatched. This CDR3 region has 13 residues. This CDR3 reads CATRDREGGKLFF. The DNA of the CDR3 is TGTGCCACCCGGGACAGGGAAGGTGGCAAACTGTTTTTT.

The V gene is TRBV27, the J gene TRBJ2-7, with 10 bases aligning to TRBD1. Losses at the gene ends were 8 bases for V and 6 bases for J; bases not matched to a gene: 7. Germline CDR1 is MNHEY and CDR2 is SMNVEV (reference sequence). CDR3 length equals 13 residues. The CDR3 is CASGGTGVGEQYF. CDR3 sequence (DNA): TGTGCCAGCGGGGGGACAGGGGTAGGCGAGCAGTACTTC.

The rearrangement uses TRBV20-1 and TRBJ2-1, with 8 bases fitting TRBD1. The CDR3 runs 17 residues. The germline V gene has CDR1 DFQATT and CDR2 SNEGSKA (reference sequence). J was trimmed by 0 bases and V by 1 base; bases with no gene match: 8. CDR3 DNA sequence: TGCAGTGCTAGAGGTAGGACAGGGCCGAGCTCCTACAATGAGCAGTTCTTC. The encoded protein is CSARGRTGPSSYNEQFF.

This clonotype appeared a few times. This chain connects TRBV10-3 to TRBJ2-5; 8 positions match TRBD1. The CDR3 totals 16 residues. The ends lost 3 bases at V and 2 bases at J; junction bases unmatched: 8. CDR1 and CDR2 (germline): ENHRY, SYGVKD. CDR3 coding DNA: TGTGCCATCAGTGAAAGGACAGGGAAAATACAAGAGACCCAGTACTTC. It translates to CAISERTGKIQETQYF.

The rearrangement joins TRBV7-2 to TRBJ2-1; 10 nucleotides align to TRBD1. The CDR3 totals 16 residues. The germline gives CDR1 SGHTA, CDR2 FQGNSA. Unmatched junction bases numbered 13, after V lost 5 bases and J lost 9 bases. The CDR3 spells CASSLARDRGFREQFF. CDR3 nucleotide sequence: TGTGCCAGCAGCCTGGCCCGGGACAGGGGTTTTCGTGAGCAGTTCTTC. The full variable domain, with the rest looked up from reference TRBV7-2 and TRBJ2-1, is GAGVSQSPSNKVTEKGKDVELRCDPISGHTALYWYRQSLGQGLEFLIYFQGNSAPDKSGLPSDRFSAERTGGSVSTLTIQRTQQEDSAVYLCASSLARDRGFREQFFGPGTRLTVL.

The chain uses TRBV20-1 and TRBJ1-1, with D maybe TRBD1 (6 bases). Trimming left V 6 bases short and J 8 bases short, with 16 bases between. Germline V CDR1 and CDR2: DFQATT, SNEGSKA (reference sequence). CDR3 length: 12 residues. CDR3 in DNA: TGCAGTGCCCGGGGGGGCCGCGGCGAAGCTTTCTTT. Translated, it gives CSARGGRGEAFF.

Regarding this clonotype: At one end the junction does not follow the germline gene, possibly because of a read error. The gene calls are TRBV4-1 and TRBJ2-5, with D unresolved. Looked up from germline, CDR1 is MGHRA and CDR2 is YSYEKL. CDR3 length equals 13 residues. The CDR3 reads CAGSQDLYGSQYF. The CDR3 region has the DNA TGCGCCGGCAGCCAAGATTTATACGGGTCCCAGTACTTC.

The CDR3 nucleotides read TGTGCCAGCAGCTTAAGGGGACACGGAGGTGAAAAACTGTTTTTT. Translating it yields CASSLRGHGGEKLFF. The chain joins TRBV7-9 to TRBJ1-4; maybe TRBD1 (6 bases). Trimming stripped 2 bases from V and 7 bases from J, with 14 bases between. Germline CDR1 and CDR2: SEHNR and FQNEAQ (reference sequence). This CDR3 is 15 amino acids long. Variable domain in full (rest from reference TRBV7-9 and TRBJ1-4): DTGVSQNPRHKITKRGQNVTFRCDPISEHNRLYWYRQTLGQGPEFLTYFQNEAQLEKSRLLSDRFSAERPKGSFSTLEIQRTEQGDSAMYLCASSLRGHGGEKLFFGSGTQLSVL.

V usage is TRBV12-3 or TRBV12-4 and J usage is TRBJ2-1, with 7 bases lining up with TRBD1. The CDR3 consists of 14 residues. Trimming at V came to 4 bases and at J to 6 bases, leaving 6 bases not matched to a gene. The CDR3 DNA reads TGTGCCAGCAGTTCGACAGGGCAGGTCAATGAGCAGTTCTTC. It translates to CASSSTGQVNEQFF.

As concerns this clonotype: No conserved phenylalanine or tryptophan is present at the end of the CDR3, so a read error is the likely explanation. This chain joins TRBV20-1 and TRBJ1-2, with 8 bases fitting TRBD1. Trimming removed 5 bases from V and 8 bases from J; junction bases left unmatched: 10. Germline V lookup: CDR1 DFQATT, CDR2 SNEGSKA (reference sequence). The CDR3 extends over 13 amino acids. Here the CDR3 DNA reads TGCAGTGCTTTATCCGGGACAGGCGACGGCTACACCTAC. Translating gives CSALSGTGDGYTY.

V is TRBV28 and J is TRBJ1-2; D gene unclear. Germline CDR1 reads MDHEN; CDR2 reads SYDVKM. CDR3 size: 12 residues. V was cut by 6 bases and J by 4 bases, with 9 bases left in between. In DNA, the CDR3 is TGTGCCAGCAGCCCCCATAGCTATGGCTACACCTTC. Protein: CASSPHSYGYTF.

This sequence joins TRBV12-3 or TRBV12-4 and TRBJ1-1; D remains unclear. The CDR3 is 14 amino acids. The V end lost 8 bases, the J end lost 7 bases, and 20 bases lay between the germline ends. CDR3 sequence reads: CASLPGLRVIEAFF. The CDR3 DNA reads TGTGCCAGCCTCCCGGGCTTGAGGGTAATTGAAGCTTTCTTT.